The 26 T cell receptor beta chains listed next were all sequenced from one sample in a study of CD8 T cells in Susac syndrome. An input of roughly 0.5 to 1 ug of RNA was subjected to reverse transcription using random hexamers. In TCRdb, the immunoSEQ multiplex PCR reads were re-called with MiXCR into one record per CDR3 protein. Counted here are 80,000 to 90,000 distinct CDR3 sequences, just under 95% occurring once; the ten biggest clones make up roughly 0.46%. The sample consisted of CD8+ T cells from PBMCs. The receptor source for this set is a human donor with Susac syndrome.

The chain has TRBV29-1 and TRBJ2-1; D not certain. Germline loops: CDR1 SQVTM, CDR2 ANQGSEA. The CDR3 sequence is 15 residues long. Trimming removed 6 bases at V and 8 bases at J, with 23 bases between. CDR3 region: CSVLGRILLRDEQFF. Written as DNA, the CDR3 is TGCAGCGTACTCGGCCGCATTTTACTTAGGGATGAGCAGTTCTTC.

This clonotype is a singleton in its sample. The chain employs TRBV11-2 and TRBJ2-3, with 8 bases identical to TRBD1. J gave up 2 bases and V 4 bases, and 5 bases lay outside the gene matches. This CDR3 comprises 15 residues. CDR1 is SGHAT and CDR2 is FQNNGV in the germline V gene. CDR3 DNA sequence: TGTGCCAGCAGCTCTGGGACAGGCTACACAGATACGCAGTATTTT. This encodes CASSSGTGYTDTQYF.

This sequence joins TRBV29-1 and TRBJ1-2; D gene unclear. The germline CDR1 and CDR2 sequences are SQVTM and ANQGSEA. This CDR3 comprises 12 residues. Trimming removed 6 bases at V and 4 bases at J, with 12 bases between. The CDR3 DNA is TGCAGCGTGGTAGACCGGACCTATGGCTACACCTTC. It is translated as CSVVDRTYGYTF. Combining the CDR3 with reference TRBV29-1 and TRBJ1-2 gives the whole variable domain SAVISQKPSRDICQRGTSLTIQCQVDSQVTMMFWYRQQPGQSLTLIATANQGSEATYESGFVIDKFPISRPNLTFSTLTVSNMSPEDSSIYLCSVVDRTYGYTFGSGTRLTVV.

This clonotype is a singleton in its sample. This chain links TRBV27 with TRBJ2-3; D unclear. The CDR3 length is 13 residues. Trimming left V 10 bases short and J 4 bases short, with 15 bases between. CDR1 is MNHEY and CDR2 is SMNVEV in the germline V gene (reference sequence). Here the CDR3 DNA reads TGTGCCACCGCGCACCAACTCCCAGATACGCAGTATTTT. Amino acid sequence: CATAHQLPDTQYF.

This clonotype was counted once. The CDR3 sequence is CASSDWGSTDTQYF. In nucleotides, the CDR3 is TGTGCCAGCAGTGATTGGGGGTCCACAGATACGCAGTATTTT. The chain is built from TRBV25-1 and TRBJ2-3; D could derive from TRBD1 or TRBD2 (5 bases each). Germline CDR1 MGHDK, CDR2 SYGVNS. V was trimmed by 3 bases and J by 2 bases, leaving 9 bases between them. The CDR3 covers 14 residues.

The J gene is TRBJ2-2, the V gene TRBV29-1; 7 nucleotides match TRBD1. The CDR3 sequence is 15 residues long. Germline CDR1 is SQVTM and CDR2 is ANQGSEA. Germline trimming cut 0 bases from V and 1 base from J; bases unmatched to any gene: 2. CDR3 sequence reads: CSVEEGTENTGELFF. The CDR3 DNA reads TGCAGCGTTGAAGAGGGGACAGAGAACACCGGGGAGCTGTTTTTT.

The chain joins TRBV5-6 to TRBJ2-3; D possibly matches TRBD1 or TRBD2 (5 bases each). CDR3 length equals 14 residues. Germline V gene lookup returns CDR1 SGHDT and CDR2 YYEEEE. V was pared by 6 bases and J by 0 bases, with 11 bases between. As DNA, the CDR3 is TGTGCCAGCACCTTTGGGGGAAGCACAGATACGCAGTATTTT. This codes for CASTFGGSTDTQYF.

V usage is TRBV7-2 and J usage is TRBJ2-1; D unclear. The V end lost 5 bases, the J end lost 8 bases, and 19 bases lay between the germline ends. The length of the CDR3 is 15 residues. CDR1 and CDR2 from the germline V gene are SGHTA and FQGNSA. This chain's CDR3 is CASSTGTSLVDEQFF. As DNA, the CDR3 is TGTGCCAGCAGCACGGGTACCTCGCTTGTCGATGAGCAGTTCTTC.

This sequence joins TRBV29-1 and TRBJ2-1, with unresolved D. Trimming stripped 7 bases from V and 0 bases from J, with 13 bases between. CDR1 and CDR2 (germline): SQVTM, ANQGSEA. The CDR3 has 14 amino acids. CDR3 DNA sequence: TGCAGCGGATCCACTGCAACCTCCTACAATGAGCAGTTCTTC. Translated, it gives CSGSTATSYNEQFF.

The chain uses TRBV20-1 and TRBJ2-7; 9 positions agree with TRBD2. Germline assignment: CDR1 DFQATT and CDR2 SNEGSKA (reference sequence). V lost 5 bases and J lost 5; bases outside the gene matches: 16. This CDR3 spans 16 amino acids. CDR3 sequence reads: CSALISGSAIFDEQYF. The CDR3 DNA reads TGCAGTGCTCTTATTAGCGGGAGCGCCATTTTCGACGAGCAGTACTTC.

The chain combines TRBV6-2 or TRBV6-3 with TRBJ2-6; D might be TRBD1 (6 bases). Trimming shortened V by 5 bases and J by 1 base, and 12 bases separated the two germline ends. CDR1 and CDR2 from the germline V gene are MNHEY and SVGEGT. The CDR3 is made up of 16 amino acids. Written as DNA, the CDR3 is TGTGCCAGCAGTCATGAAACAGGGTCTGGGGCCAACGTCCTGACTTTC. Amino acids: CASSHETGSGANVLTF.

This chain uses TRBV3-1 with TRBJ1-1; D is undetermined. This CDR3 has 14 amino acids. Trimming took 0 bases from V and 6 from J, leaving 11 bases between them. The germline V gene encodes CDR1 LGHDT and CDR2 YNNKEL (reference sequence). The CDR3 is CASSQESTWAEAFF. The CDR3 DNA is TGTGCCAGCAGCCAAGAATCAACATGGGCTGAAGCTTTCTTT.

The rearrangement links TRBV20-1 to TRBJ2-3; D gene ambiguous. This CDR3 region has 12 residues. Trimming stripped 1 base from V and 2 bases from J, with 4 bases between. CDR1 and CDR2 from the germline V gene are DFQATT and SNEGSKA (reference sequence). Here the CDR3 DNA reads TGCAGTGCTAGAGTGGCCACAGATACGCAGTATTTT. This gives the protein CSARVATDTQYF.

This clonotype was counted a few times. The chain is built from TRBV25-1 and TRBJ2-5; 7 bases are shared with TRBD1. The V and J ends lost 11 bases and 5 bases, in that order; junction bases with no gene match: 5. There are 11 residues in the CDR3. Germline-derived CDR1 and CDR2 are MGHDK and SYGVNS. CDR3 DNA sequence: TGTGCCGTCCGACAGGGTGAGACCCAGTACTTC. Translated, it gives CAVRQGETQYF.

The gene calls are TRBV2 and TRBJ2-6; D is unclear. The CDR3 spans 15 residues. The V end lost 2 bases, the J end lost 0 bases, and 5 bases lay between the germline ends. Per the germline V gene, CDR1 is SNHLY and CDR2 is FYNNEI. The CDR3 spells CASSESVSGANVLTF. CDR3 in DNA: TGTGCCAGCAGTGAATCTGTCTCTGGGGCCAACGTCCTGACTTTC.

This chain uses TRBV11-1 with TRBJ2-2, with D maybe TRBD2 (6 bases). This CDR3 comprises 15 residues. Germline V gene data show CDR1 as SGHAT and CDR2 as FQDESV (reference sequence). V dropped 4 bases and J dropped 4 bases, with 13 bases sitting between them. In DNA form, the CDR3 reads TGTGCCAGCAGCTCACCGGGACTCTTCACCGGGGAGCTGTTTTTT. It encodes CASSSPGLFTGELFF.

V and J are TRBV7-8 and TRBJ1-1, with no clear D. Per the germline V gene, CDR1 is SGHVS and CDR2 is FQNEAQ. The CDR3 loop spans 14 amino acids. Trimming removed 2 bases from V and 3 bases from J, with 10 bases in between. CDR3 loop: CASSLPRWDTEAFF. CDR3 DNA: TGTGCCAGCAGCTTACCCCGCTGGGACACTGAAGCTTTCTTT.

The chain links TRBV9 to TRBJ1-4, with D unclear. The germline V and J ends were trimmed by 0 bases and 3 bases, with 18 bases remaining between them. The CDR3 covers 18 residues. Looked up from germline, CDR1 is SGDLS and CDR2 is YYNGEE. DNA of the CDR3: TGTGCCAGCAGCGTAGACCCCAGAGGTCCCGAGTCTAATGAAAAACTGTTTTTT. This encodes CASSVDPRGPESNEKLFF. Combining the CDR3 with reference TRBV9 and TRBJ1-4 gives the whole variable domain DSGVTQTPKHLITATGQRVTLRCSPRSGDLSVYWYQQSLDQGLQFLIQYYNGEERAKGNILERFSAQQFPDLHSELNLSSLELGDSALYFCASSVDPRGPESNEKLFFGSGTQLSVL.

This chain joins TRBV4-1 and TRBJ2-1; TRBD2 matches 12 bases. The CDR3 has 16 residues. Germline CDR1 reads MGHRA; CDR2 reads YSYEKL. V lost 4 bases, J lost 2 bases, and 3 bases stayed unmatched. The CDR3 sequence is CASSRTSGTAYNEQFF. In DNA, the CDR3 is TGCGCCAGCAGCCGGACTAGCGGGACGGCCTACAATGAGCAGTTCTTC.

The chain combines TRBV14 with TRBJ1-2; D unresolved. CDR1 is SGHDN, CDR2 FVKESK, per germline. The CDR3 runs to 14 residues. V gave up 2 bases and J gave up 8 bases, with 15 bases separating them. Here the CDR3 reads CASSQYASAGGYTF. CDR3 DNA: TGTGCCAGCAGCCAATACGCGTCTGCGGGAGGCTACACCTTC.

This clonotype has a single count. The CDR3 spells CSVEAPDRPTGQYF. In DNA form, the CDR3 reads TGCAGCGTTGAAGCCCCAGACAGGCCCACGGGGCAGTACTTC. The rearrangement uses TRBV29-1 and TRBJ2-7; the D gene is possibly TRBD1 (6 bases). With 1 base removed from V and 9 bases from J, the gap between germline ends came to 19 bases. The CDR3 spans 14 residues. Germline V lookup: CDR1 SQVTM, CDR2 ANQGSEA.

V gene TRBV20-1 combines with J gene TRBJ2-7; 9 bases fit TRBD2. The CDR3 extends over 15 amino acids. Germline lookup yields CDR1 DFQATT and CDR2 SNEGSKA (reference sequence). V lost 1 base and J lost 0; bases outside the gene matches: 4. The CDR3 DNA sequence: TGCAGTGCTAGAGCCCGTAGCGGGAGCTCCTACGAGCAGTACTTC. Translating gives CSARARSGSSYEQYF.

V is TRBV14 and J is TRBJ1-2; D call uncertain. CDR3 length: 13 residues. Trimming stripped 4 bases from V and 0 bases from J, with 6 bases between. Germline-derived CDR1 and CDR2 are SGHDN and FVKESK. The CDR3 sequence: CASSRGTNYGYTF. CDR3 in DNA: TGTGCCAGCAGCCGTGGGACTAACTATGGCTACACCTTC.

The gene calls are TRBV30 and TRBJ2-1, with 8 bases identical to TRBD2. V was pared by 0 bases and J by 6 bases, with 7 bases of the junction left unmatched. CDR1 and CDR2 (germline): GTSNPN, SVGIG (reference sequence). This CDR3 has 15 amino acids. For the CDR3, the DNA is TGTGCCTGGAGTGTGGGACTAGGGTTAGGCAATGAGCAGTTCTTC. The encoded protein is CAWSVGLGLGNEQFF.

The chain carries TRBV14 and TRBJ2-5, with 7 bases that match TRBD1. The CDR3 sequence is 16 residues long. Germline assignment: CDR1 SGHDN and CDR2 FVKESK. Unmatched junction bases numbered 8, after V lost 4 bases and J lost 0 bases. The CDR3 nucleotides read TGTGCCAGCAGCCGACAGGGCCCACCGTACCAAGAGACCCAGTACTTC. Translating it yields CASSRQGPPYQETQYF.

This clonotype has only one observation. The gene calls are TRBV20-1 and TRBJ2-7, with TRBD2 identical over 10 bases. Trimming at V came to 6 bases and at J to 2 bases, leaving 4 bases not matched to a gene. Germline values: CDR1 DFQATT, CDR2 SNEGSKA (reference sequence). The CDR3 consists of 13 residues. In nucleotides, the CDR3 is TGCAGTGCAACCGGGACTAGCGCCTACGAGCAGTACTTC. This encodes CSATGTSAYEQYF.